This T cell receptor beta chain was found in a study of blood T cell repertoires in COVID-19. As for the study in general: Spain, Italy and the United States supplied samples that represented acute and convalescent COVID-19. The analysed material was cDNA or gDNA that came from T cells, B-cell-depleted T cells, or PBMCs.

Germline CDR1 MNHEY, CDR2 SVGEGT. The CDR3 runs to 14 residues. The ends were cut back, 4 bases at V and 6 bases at J, with 16 bases in the middle. Per the study methods: Amplified reference gene primers provided the basis for estimating nucleated cell counts. Assay used: immunoSEQ multiplex PCR; TCRdb lists only in-frame clones, some missing. V, J and clone size reflect that table, while D and trimming were determined from the DNA. The sample includes some 380,000 clones, 81% of them seen just once. The gene calls are TRBV6-2 or TRBV6-3 and TRBJ2-7; no firm D call. Material for sequencing was peripheral blood. This TCR derives from a human donor with acute or convalescent COVID-19. The donor label of this sample is uncertain. CDR3 protein: CASSLPPTSLEQYF. The CDR3 DNA sequence: TGTGCCAGCAGTTTACCACCGACATCTCTCGAGCAGTACTTC.